Below, 17 T cell receptor beta chains from the same sample are listed, as sequenced in a study of blood T cell repertoires in COVID-19. Repertoires were generated with immunoSEQ multiplex PCR, while TCRdb's copy carries only in-frame clones and drops some. Seen here are approximately 300,000 clones, around 85% observed once, and the top ten hold around 4.5%. What was sequenced was PBMCs or T cells enriched from blood (not recorded which). These receptors were obtained from a woman aged 30 to 39 who had recovered from COVID-19.

This clone was found a few times. The chain joins TRBV5-1 to TRBJ2-1; 9 bases are a match to TRBD2. Germline V gene lookup returns CDR1 SGHRS and CDR2 YFSETQ. Germline trimming cut 7 bases from V and 8 bases from J; bases unmatched to any gene: 7. There are 13 residues in the CDR3. In nucleotides, the CDR3 is TGCGCCAGCGGCGGGGGGGAAACGTATGAGCAGTTCTTC. Protein: CASGGGETYEQFF.

The V and J genes are TRBV13 and TRBJ1-5, with D uncertain. The CDR3 extends over 15 amino acids. The V end was cut by 0 bases, the J end by 3 bases, with 9 bases between. The V gene's germline CDR1 is PRHDT and CDR2 FYEKMQ (reference sequence). The CDR3 is CASSLGGRNNQPQHF. In nucleotides, the CDR3 is TGTGCCAGCAGCTTAGGGGGCCGGAACAATCAGCCCCAGCATTTT. The entire variable domain, with the rest obtained from reference TRBV13 and TRBJ1-5, is as follows: AAGVIQSPRHLIKEKRETATLKCYPIPRHDTVYWYQQGPGQDPQFLISFYEKMQSDKGSIPDRFSAQQFSDYHSELNMSSLELGDSALYFCASSLGGRNNQPQHFGDGTRLSIL.

This clone was seen ten or more times. The chain employs TRBV4-1 and TRBJ2-7; 8 positions agree with TRBD1. The germline V gene encodes CDR1 MGHRA and CDR2 YSYEKL. CDR3 length equals 14 residues. The V segment lost 4 bases and the J segment 2 bases; nucleotides outside the gene matches: 4. The CDR3, as DNA: TGCGCCAGCAGCCGCGGACAGGGTCCCTACGAGCAGTACTTC. It encodes CASSRGQGPYEQYF.

CDR3 nucleotides: TGTGCCAGCAGGTCTCTCGGGACAGGGGATCGGCCCCAGCATTTT. Its protein product is CASRSLGTGDRPQHF. The chain combines TRBV6-5 with TRBJ1-5, with 10 bases matching TRBD1. The CDR3 is 15 residues long. With 6 bases clipped from V and 9 bases from J, the junction kept 11 bases outside the gene matches. The germline V gene encodes CDR1 MNHEY and CDR2 SVGAGI.

The gene calls are TRBV7-7 and TRBJ1-1; the D is unclear. The length of the CDR3 is 15 residues. Germline V lookup: CDR1 SSHAT, CDR2 FNYEAQ (reference sequence). V lost 2 bases to trimming and J lost 3 bases, with 13 bases between them. The CDR3 sequence: CASSLLWTGDTEAFF. For the CDR3, the DNA is TGTGCCAGCAGCTTATTGTGGACCGGGGACACTGAAGCTTTCTTT. Combining the CDR3 with reference TRBV7-7 and TRBJ1-1 gives the whole variable domain GAGVSQSPRYKVTKRGQDVTLRCDPISSHATLYWYQQALGQGPEFLTYFNYEAQPDKSGLPSDRFSAERPEGSISTLTIQRTEQRDSAMYRCASSLLWTGDTEAFFGQGTRLTVV.

V usage is TRBV9 and J usage is TRBJ2-2; 8 bases fit TRBD1. Trimming removed 2 bases from V and 5 bases from J; junction bases left unmatched: 8. CDR3 length equals 16 residues. CDR1 SGDLS and CDR2 YYNGEE come from the germline V gene. The chain's CDR3 is CASSVAQGTGTGELFF. The DNA of the CDR3 is TGTGCCAGCAGCGTGGCACAAGGGACAGGTACCGGGGAGCTGTTTTTT.

The chain has TRBV7-6 and TRBJ2-1; 7 bases match TRBD2. The CDR3 totals 16 residues. CDR1 and CDR2 (germline): SGHVS, FNYEAQ. V trimming: 4 bases; J trimming: 3 bases; junction bases outside the gene matches: 9. In DNA form, the CDR3 reads TGTGCCAGCAGCTCGATGACGGGAGGAAACTACAATGAGCAGTTCTTC. This encodes CASSSMTGGNYNEQFF.

This clone showed up just once. The V call is TRBV7-9, the J call TRBJ2-2; D is ambiguous. Germline loops: CDR1 SEHNR, CDR2 FQNEAQ (reference sequence). The CDR3 runs 14 residues. Trimming took 8 bases from V and 6 from J, leaving 16 bases between them. The CDR3 protein is CASCDSAPAGELFF. CDR3 nucleotide sequence: TGTGCCAGCTGCGACTCGGCCCCGGCCGGGGAGCTGTTTTTT.

The chain is built from TRBV15 and TRBJ2-2, with 7 bases lining up with TRBD2. This CDR3 region has 19 residues. CDR1 and CDR2 from the germline V gene are LNHNV and YYDKDF (reference sequence). V trimming: 5 bases; J trimming: 5 bases; junction bases outside the gene matches: 20. The CDR3 region has the DNA TGTGCCACCAGCTCACCCCGGGGGACCCGGCGGGAGTTTACCGGGGAGCTGTTTTTT. Encoded protein: CATSSPRGTRREFTGELFF.

This sequence joins TRBV19 and TRBJ1-3; D gene ambiguous. The length of the CDR3 is 11 residues. Germline CDR1 and CDR2: LNHDA and SQIVND (reference sequence). V lost 3 bases and J lost 9, with 6 bases in between. The CDR3 region is CASSMESTIYF. The CDR3 nucleotides read TGTGCCAGTAGTATGGAGAGCACCATATATTTT.

This chain joins TRBV11-2 and TRBJ2-7; possible D gene TRBD1, 6 bases. Trimming removed 3 bases at V and 2 bases at J, with 14 bases between. This CDR3 contains 15 residues. Germline lookup yields CDR1 SGHAT and CDR2 FQNNGV. The CDR3 DNA is TGTGCCAGCAGCTTGGCTGGGACATTTGCCTACGAGCAGTACTTC. Protein: CASSLAGTFAYEQYF.

The table lists this clone with a few counts. The rearrangement joins TRBV6-1 to TRBJ1-2, with a weak D call TRBD1 (6 bases). Germline values: CDR1 MNHNS, CDR2 SASEGT. CDR3 length equals 13 residues. V lost 2 bases to trimming and J lost 8 bases, with 12 bases between them. The CDR3 here is CASSERGGGGYTF. Written as DNA, the CDR3 is TGTGCCAGCAGTGAACGGGGGGGCGGAGGCTACACCTTC.

The J gene is TRBJ1-6, the V gene TRBV3-1 (or the pseudogene TRBV3-2), with 9 bases that match TRBD1. Germline CDR1 is LGHDT and CDR2 is YNNKEL (reference sequence). The junction had 5 bases not matched to a gene; V was cut back by 1 base and J by 10 bases. CDR3 length equals 15 residues. The CDR3 DNA reads as TGTGCCAGCAGCCAAGGGGGGACAGGGAGATCACCCCTCCACTTT. It translates to CASSQGGTGRSPLHF.

This clone was found a few times. The gene calls are TRBV3-1 (or the pseudogene TRBV3-2) and TRBJ1-2; tentatively, D is TRBD1 (6 bases). Trimming removed 1 base at V and 8 bases at J, with 17 bases between. CDR1 and CDR2 from the germline V gene are LGHDT and YNNKEL (reference sequence). The CDR3 spans 15 residues. The CDR3 is CASSQGQVMTLGYTF. CDR3 DNA: TGTGCCAGCAGCCAAGGACAGGTGATGACATTAGGCTACACCTTC.

The chain is built from TRBV28 and TRBJ1-2; D call uncertain. V was shortened by 0 bases and J by 4 bases, with 12 bases between the two germline ends. Germline-derived CDR1 and CDR2 are MDHEN and SYDVKM. The CDR3 runs 15 residues. The CDR3 reads CASSLWGTAPYGYTF. CDR3 bases: TGTGCCAGCAGTTTATGGGGCACGGCCCCCTATGGCTACACCTTC.

This clone was counted a single time. This rearrangement joins TRBV30 to TRBJ1-5; D is perhaps TRBD1 (5 bases). CDR3 length equals 16 residues. Germline V gives CDR1 GTSNPN, CDR2 SVGIG (reference sequence). V lost 1 base to trimming and J lost 4 bases, with 17 bases between them. As DNA, the CDR3 is TGTGCCTGGAGTGGGTCTTCGGGGACTACTAATCAGCCCCAGCATTTT. It translates to CAWSGSSGTTNQPQHF.

The chain has TRBV28 and TRBJ1-5; D ambiguous. Looked up from germline, CDR1 is MDHEN and CDR2 is SYDVKM. Trimming left V 6 bases short and J 3 bases short, with 9 bases between. The CDR3 contains 13 residues. CDR3 sequence reads: CASSVLDNQPQHF. CDR3 nucleotide sequence: TGTGCCAGCAGCGTCTTAGACAATCAGCCCCAGCATTTT.